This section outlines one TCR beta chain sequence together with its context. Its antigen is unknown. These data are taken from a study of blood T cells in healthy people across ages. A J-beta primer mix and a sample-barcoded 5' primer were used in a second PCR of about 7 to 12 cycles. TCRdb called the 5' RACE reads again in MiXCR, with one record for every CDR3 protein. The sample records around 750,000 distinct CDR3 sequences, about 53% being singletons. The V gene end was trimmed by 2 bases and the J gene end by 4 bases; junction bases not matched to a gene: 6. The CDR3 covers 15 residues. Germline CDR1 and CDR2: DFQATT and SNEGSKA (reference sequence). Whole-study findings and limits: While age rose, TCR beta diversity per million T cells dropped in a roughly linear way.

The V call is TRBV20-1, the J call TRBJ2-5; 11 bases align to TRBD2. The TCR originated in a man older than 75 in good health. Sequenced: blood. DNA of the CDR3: TGCAGTGCTAGAAACCCGGGACTAGCGGTAGAGACCCAGTACTTC. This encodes CSARNPGLAVETQYF.